The present T cell receptor (beta chain) was sequenced within a study of shared T cell receptors in the human thymus. This clone appeared a single time. TCRdb's table, derived via immunoSEQ multiplex PCR, lists solely in-frame clones and lacks some. This table has about 400,000 clones, around 93% appearing once. J gave up 1 base and V 4 bases, and 6 bases lay outside the gene matches. Germline V gene sequence: CDR1 SGHRS, CDR2 YFSETQ. This CDR3 is built from 16 residues. V usage is TRBV5-1 and J usage is TRBJ2-1; 9 bases match TRBD2. The source of this sequence is a human donor. The sequencing input was thymocytes. The CDR3 loop reads CASSLGTSRSYNEQFF. The CDR3 bases are TGCGCCAGCAGCCTGGGGACTAGCAGGTCCTACAATGAGCAGTTCTTC.